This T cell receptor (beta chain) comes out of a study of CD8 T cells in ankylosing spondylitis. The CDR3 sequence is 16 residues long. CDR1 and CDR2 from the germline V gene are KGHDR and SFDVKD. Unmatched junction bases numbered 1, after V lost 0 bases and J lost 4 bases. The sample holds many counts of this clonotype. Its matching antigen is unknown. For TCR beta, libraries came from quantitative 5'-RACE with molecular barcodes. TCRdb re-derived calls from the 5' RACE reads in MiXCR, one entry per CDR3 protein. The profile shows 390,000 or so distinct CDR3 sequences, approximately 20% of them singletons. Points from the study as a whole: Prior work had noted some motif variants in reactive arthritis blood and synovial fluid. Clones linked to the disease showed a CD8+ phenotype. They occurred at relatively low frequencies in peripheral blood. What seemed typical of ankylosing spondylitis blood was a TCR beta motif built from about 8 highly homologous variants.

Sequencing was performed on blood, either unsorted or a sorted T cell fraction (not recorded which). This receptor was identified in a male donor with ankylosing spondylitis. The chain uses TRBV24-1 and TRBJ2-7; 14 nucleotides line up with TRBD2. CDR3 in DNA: TGTGCCACCAGTGATTTGGGGACTAGCGGGAGATACGAGCAGTACTTC. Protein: CATSDLGTSGRYEQYF.